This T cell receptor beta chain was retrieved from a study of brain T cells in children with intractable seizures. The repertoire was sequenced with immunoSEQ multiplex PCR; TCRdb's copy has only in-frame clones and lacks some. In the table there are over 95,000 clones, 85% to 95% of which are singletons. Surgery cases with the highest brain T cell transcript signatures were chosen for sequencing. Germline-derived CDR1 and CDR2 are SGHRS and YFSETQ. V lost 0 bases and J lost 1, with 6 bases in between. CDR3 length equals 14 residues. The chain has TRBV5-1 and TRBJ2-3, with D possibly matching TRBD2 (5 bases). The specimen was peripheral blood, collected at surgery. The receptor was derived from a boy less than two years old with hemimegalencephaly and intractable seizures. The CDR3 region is CASSLERGTDTQYF. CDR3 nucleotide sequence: TGCGCCAGCAGCTTGGAGAGGGGCACAGATACGCAGTATTTT.